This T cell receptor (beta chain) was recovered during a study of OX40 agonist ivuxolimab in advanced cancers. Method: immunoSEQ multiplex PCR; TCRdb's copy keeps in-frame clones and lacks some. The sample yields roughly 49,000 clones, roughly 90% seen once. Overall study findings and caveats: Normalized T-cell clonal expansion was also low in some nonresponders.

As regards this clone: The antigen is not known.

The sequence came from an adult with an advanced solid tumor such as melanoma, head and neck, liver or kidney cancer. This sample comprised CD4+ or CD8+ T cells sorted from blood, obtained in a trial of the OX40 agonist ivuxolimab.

The CDR3 protein is CASDGREYTGELFF. The CDR3 bases are TGTGCCAGCGACGGGCGGGAGTACACCGGGGAGCTGTTTTTT. This sequence joins TRBV7-8 and TRBJ2-2, with TRBD2 identical over 7 bases. The CDR3 has 14 amino acids. The germline gives CDR1 SGHVS, CDR2 FQNEAQ. Losses at the gene ends were 8 bases for V and 3 bases for J; bases not matched to a gene: 6.